The 26 T cell receptor beta chains below were found in one sample sequenced in a study of early T cells in non-severe SARS-CoV-2 infection. Using its own MiXCR run on the 5' RACE reads, TCRdb lists one record per CDR3 protein. The sample has roughly 120,000 distinct CDR3 sequences, approximately 15% seen once. The sample taken for sequencing was whole blood. These receptors all stem from an adult who was a healthcare worker with PCR-confirmed SARS-CoV-2 infection or an uninfected control (not recorded which).

This chain links TRBV6-1 with TRBJ2-3; D might be TRBD2 (5 bases). The CDR3 is made up of 13 amino acids. The germline V and J ends were trimmed by 4 bases and 5 bases, with 10 bases remaining between them. Germline V gives CDR1 MNHNS, CDR2 SASEGT. In DNA, the CDR3 is TGTGCCAGCAGTGTTTTCGGGGAAGATACGCAGTATTTT. Translating gives CASSVFGEDTQYF.

This clonotype was seen more than once but under ten times. This rearrangement joins TRBV9 to TRBJ2-6; 8 bases match TRBD1. Per germline, CDR1 SGDLS and CDR2 YYNGEE. Losses at the gene ends were 4 bases for V and 3 bases for J; bases not matched to a gene: 6. This CDR3 is built from 16 residues. The DNA for the CDR3 is TGTGCCAGCAGCCAACCTACAGGGGGTGGGGCCAACGTCCTGACTTTC. Amino acid sequence: CASSQPTGGGANVLTF. The entire variable domain, with the rest obtained from reference TRBV9 and TRBJ2-6, is as follows: DSGVTQTPKHLITATGQRVTLRCSPRSGDLSVYWYQQSLDQGLQFLIQYYNGEERAKGNILERFSAQQFPDLHSELNLSSLELGDSALYFCASSQPTGGGANVLTFGAGSRLTVL.

This clonotype was seen only a few times. V is TRBV10-1 and J is TRBJ1-5, with a possible D match to TRBD1 (5 bases). The V and J ends lost 9 bases and 6 bases respectively, with 21 bases between them. The CDR3 spans 15 residues. CDR1 and CDR2 from the germline V gene are WNHNN and SYGVQD (reference sequence). The CDR3 loop is CASRNYRIWGQPQHF. The DNA for the CDR3 is TGCGCCAGTAGAAATTACAGGATATGGGGTCAGCCCCAGCATTTT.

The rearrangement links TRBV10-3 to TRBJ2-1; D ambiguous. With 10 bases removed from V and 5 bases from J, the gap between germline ends came to 21 bases. The CDR3 length is 15 residues. Germline CDR1 reads ENHRY; CDR2 reads SYGVKD. CDR3 in amino acids: CATSPPGHSNNEQFF. In nucleotides, the CDR3 is TGTGCCACCTCGCCCCCGGGCCATTCCAACAATGAGCAGTTCTTC.

This clonotype was seen ten or more times. The chain uses TRBV3-1 and TRBJ1-6; D not certain. The CDR3 runs 14 residues. CDR1 is LGHDT and CDR2 is YNNKEL in the germline V gene (reference sequence). The V end lost 4 bases, the J end lost 10 bases, and 14 bases lay between the germline ends. CDR3 region: CASSPSSVRSPLHF. The CDR3 bases are TGTGCCAGCAGCCCCTCATCGGTTCGGTCACCCCTCCACTTT.

In its sample, this clonotype was seen a few times. V is TRBV3-1 and J is TRBJ2-3; D is undetermined. This CDR3 has 14 amino acids. The germline V and J ends were trimmed by 4 bases and 2 bases, with 10 bases remaining between them. CDR1 and CDR2 from the germline V gene are LGHDT and YNNKEL (reference sequence). For the CDR3, the DNA is TGTGCCAGCAGCCGTGCGACCCCCACAGATACGCAGTATTTT. It is translated as CASSRATPTDTQYF.

The V gene is TRBV25-1, the J gene TRBJ1-1, with 8 bases identical to TRBD1. Germline values: CDR1 MGHDK, CDR2 SYGVNS. This CDR3 contains 12 residues. Trimming took 4 bases from V and 10 from J; bases not matched to a gene: 5. In DNA form, the CDR3 reads TGTGCCAGCAGTGGATCCAGGGGGCGAGCTTTCTTT. Its protein product is CASSGSRGRAFF.

This clonotype has more than one count but fewer than ten. V is TRBV12-3 or TRBV12-4 and J is TRBJ2-1, with D maybe TRBD1 (6 bases). The CDR3 is 14 residues long. The germline V and J ends were trimmed by 3 bases and 6 bases, with 12 bases remaining between them. CDR3 coding DNA: TGTGCCAGCAGTTTGGAACAGGGCGTCAATGAGCAGTTCTTC. Its protein is CASSLEQGVNEQFF.

The chain links TRBV30 to TRBJ1-2, with unresolved D. The germline V and J ends were trimmed by 0 bases and 4 bases, with 12 bases remaining between them. The CDR3 runs to 14 residues. Germline V lookup: CDR1 GTSNPN, CDR2 SVGIG (reference sequence). DNA of the CDR3: TGTGCCTGGAGTGTACAAGTCACAGCCTATGGCTACACCTTC. The encoded protein is CAWSVQVTAYGYTF.

This clonotype has a single count. The CDR3 reads CASSHSGQGTDTQYF. CDR3 sequence (DNA): TGCGCCAGCAGCCACTCGGGACAGGGCACAGATACGCAGTATTTT. This chain uses TRBV4-1 with TRBJ2-3; 8 bases match TRBD1. The CDR3 sequence is 15 residues long. V trimming: 3 bases; J trimming: 1 base; junction bases outside the gene matches: 3. Germline CDR1 reads MGHRA; CDR2 reads YSYEKL.

This clonotype has just a few counts. This sequence joins TRBV9 and TRBJ2-2; 7 nucleotides line up with TRBD1. The trim removed 4 bases at V and 6 bases at J, leaving 6 bases unmatched. The germline V gene encodes CDR1 SGDLS and CDR2 YYNGEE. This CDR3 contains 14 residues. The CDR3 DNA reads TGTGCCAGCAGCTCACACGGACAGGCCGGGGAGCTGTTTTTT. Residues: CASSSHGQAGELFF.

The rearrangement joins TRBV14 to TRBJ1-1, with 7 bases fitting TRBD1. Trimming cost V 5 bases and J 4 bases; bases outside gene matches: 10. The CDR3 sequence is 15 residues long. CDR1 and CDR2 from the germline V gene are SGHDN and FVKESK. The CDR3 DNA sequence: TGTGCCAGCAGCAGAAGGACAGGCGGGGGCACTGAAGCTTTCTTT. It encodes CASSRRTGGGTEAFF.

A word on this clonotype: The junction shows a germline mismatch at one end, possibly a read error. V is TRBV11-1 and J is TRBJ2-1; the D is unclear. Per germline, CDR1 SGHAT and CDR2 FQDESV (reference sequence). The length of the CDR3 is 13 residues. CDR3 DNA sequence: TGTGCCAGCAGCTACGTAAACTACAATGAGCAGTCCTTC. Residues: CASSYVNYNEQSF.

This clonotype was observed a few times. The V gene is TRBV19, the J gene TRBJ1-5; D not certain. The V and J ends lost 1 base and 0 bases respectively, with 7 bases between them. The CDR3 runs 15 residues. Germline-derived CDR1 and CDR2 are LNHDA and SQIVND (reference sequence). The CDR3 DNA reads TGTGCCAGTAGTATAGTGCTCAATAGCAATCAGCCCCAGCATTTT. This codes for CASSIVLNSNQPQHF.

This clonotype has just a few counts. J is TRBJ2-2 and V is TRBV19; 10 bases map to TRBD2. The germline gives CDR1 LNHDA, CDR2 SQIVND (reference sequence). The CDR3 is 13 amino acids. Trimming at V came to 6 bases and at J to 6 bases, leaving 1 base not matched to a gene. CDR3 in DNA: TGTGCCAGTAGACTAGCGGGGCCCGGGGAGCTGTTTTTT. This encodes CASRLAGPGELFF. The variable domain in full, completed from reference TRBV19 and TRBJ2-2, reads DGGITQSPKYLFRKEGQNVTLSCEQNLNHDAMYWYRQDPGQGLRLIYYSQIVNDFQKGDIAEGYSVSREKKESFPLTVTSAQKNPTAFYLCASRLAGPGELFFGEGSRLTVL.

In its sample, this clonotype was seen a few times. The rearrangement links TRBV7-9 to TRBJ1-1; D is unresolved. The CDR3 has 14 amino acids. Germline V lookup: CDR1 SEHNR, CDR2 FQNEAQ (reference sequence). Trimming took 1 base from V and 11 from J, leaving 17 bases between them. Written as DNA, the CDR3 is TGTGCCAGCAGCTTAGGTGGGGTGGAAAAGAGCGCTTTCTTT. Amino acid sequence: CASSLGGVEKSAFF.

This rearrangement joins TRBV7-9 to TRBJ1-2; maybe TRBD1 (5 bases). The CDR3 has 13 residues. V was shortened by 0 bases and J by 8 bases, with 10 bases between the two germline ends. The germline V gene has CDR1 SEHNR and CDR2 FQNEAQ (reference sequence). CDR3 sequence: CASSLAGTRGYTF. CDR3 nucleotides: TGTGCCAGCAGCTTAGCGGGGACTCGCGGCTACACCTTC.

This clonotype appeared a few times. The V call is TRBV6-5, the J call TRBJ1-6; D perhaps matches TRBD1 (5 bases). Germline V gives CDR1 MNHEY, CDR2 SVGAGI. The CDR3 spans 14 residues. V was clipped by 5 bases and J by 8 bases, with 13 bases between them. The CDR3 DNA reads as TGTGCCAGCAGTGGAGGCAGGGATGATTCACCCCTCCACTTT. Translated: CASSGGRDDSPLHF.

This chain links TRBV11-2 with TRBJ1-1; 8 nucleotides line up with TRBD1. The CDR3 spans 14 residues. V lost 1 base, J lost 7 bases, and 5 bases stayed unmatched. Germline lookup yields CDR1 SGHAT and CDR2 FQNNGV. CDR3 nucleotide sequence: TGTGCCAGCAGCTTAGTGTCAGGGGGCAGTGAAGCTTTCTTT. Amino acid sequence: CASSLVSGGSEAFF.

The chain employs TRBV3-1 and TRBJ2-1; possible D gene TRBD2, 5 bases. From germline, CDR1 is LGHDT and CDR2 YNNKEL (reference sequence). Trimming pared 2 bases from V and 10 bases from J, leaving 9 bases between. The CDR3 has 12 residues. For the CDR3, the DNA is TGTGCCAGCAGCCAAACAAGCGGCGAGCAGTTCTTC. Translated: CASSQTSGEQFF.

The rearrangement joins TRBV29-1 to TRBJ2-3; D gene uncertain. CDR1 is SQVTM, CDR2 ANQGSEA, per germline. The CDR3 totals 13 residues. V lost 3 bases, J lost 4 bases, and 11 bases lay in between. In DNA, the CDR3 is TGCAGCGTTGAGCTACCGGGCGCAGATACGCAGTATTTT. It specifies CSVELPGADTQYF.

This clonotype was detected only a few times. The chain employs TRBV10-3 and TRBJ2-3; no definite D call. Per the germline V gene, CDR1 is ENHRY and CDR2 is SYGVKD. The V end was cut by 0 bases, the J end by 6 bases, with 10 bases between. The CDR3 runs 14 residues. CDR3 sequence: CAISESLDSDTQYF. The CDR3 DNA sequence: TGTGCCATCAGTGAGTCGCTAGATTCGGATACGCAGTATTTT.

This chain connects TRBV12-3 or TRBV12-4 to TRBJ2-1; 8 bases line up with TRBD1. With 6 bases clipped from V and 1 base from J, the junction kept 5 bases outside the gene matches. CDR3 length equals 15 residues. CDR3 DNA: TGTGCCAGCAGACCGAACAGGGGGTCCTACAATGAGCAGTTCTTC. Protein: CASRPNRGSYNEQFF.

This clonotype was observed a few times. V and J are TRBV5-1 and TRBJ2-2; possible D gene TRBD2, 5 bases. The CDR3 runs 15 residues. Trimming pared 3 bases from V and 3 bases from J, leaving 12 bases between. The V gene's germline CDR1 is SGHRS and CDR2 YFSETQ. CDR3: CASSSRARDTGELFF. DNA of the CDR3: TGCGCCAGCAGCTCGAGGGCCAGAGACACCGGGGAGCTGTTTTTT.

The chain uses TRBV30 and TRBJ1-4, with D possibly being TRBD1 (5 bases). Germline loops: CDR1 GTSNPN, CDR2 SVGIG (reference sequence). The CDR3 is 14 residues long. V dropped 3 bases and J dropped 7 bases, with 15 bases sitting between them. CDR3 amino acids: CAWSPGGEGEKLFF. In DNA form, the CDR3 reads TGTGCCTGGAGCCCGGGAGGGGAGGGTGAAAAACTGTTTTTT.

The rearrangement links TRBV6-1 to TRBJ2-3; D may match TRBD1 or TRBD2 (5 bases each). The germline gives CDR1 MNHNS, CDR2 SASEGT. V was clipped by 6 bases and J by 14 bases, with 18 bases between them. The CDR3 length is 12 residues. The CDR3 here is CASRDRDRVWYF. CDR3 coding DNA: TGTGCCAGCAGGGACCGGGACCGCGTTTGGTATTTT.